Listed here are 27 T cell receptor beta chains from one sample, sequenced in a study of cytomegalovirus exposure and HLA in healthy donors. Sequencing was performed with immunoSEQ multiplex PCR; in TCRdb, only in-frame clones are kept and a portion is missing. This table holds 120,000 or so clones, approximately 95% found once. What was sequenced was PBMCs. The receptors here all came from a man between 18 and 35 years old in good health and CMV-seronegative.

This chain uses TRBV27 with TRBJ1-5; TRBD1 agrees at 9 bases. V lost 3 bases, J lost 6 bases, and 3 bases stayed unmatched. Per germline, CDR1 MNHEY and CDR2 SMNVEV (reference sequence). The CDR3 has 14 amino acids. The CDR3 region has the DNA TGTGCCAGCAGTTTGACAGGGGGAGGTCAGCCCCAGCATTTT. The encoded protein is CASSLTGGGQPQHF.

The rearrangement joins TRBV5-4 to TRBJ2-5, with 7 bases identical to TRBD1. This CDR3 has 16 residues. V trimming: 3 bases; J trimming: 1 base; junction bases outside the gene matches: 9. Per germline, CDR1 SGHNT and CDR2 YYREEE (reference sequence). The CDR3 loop is CASSSFGAGGQETQYF. The DNA for the CDR3 is TGTGCCAGCAGCTCCTTCGGTGCAGGGGGCCAAGAGACCCAGTACTTC.

J is TRBJ2-1 and V is TRBV6-1; no reliable D call. V was shortened by 8 bases and J by 8 bases, with 10 bases between the two germline ends. The CDR3 length is 11 residues. Germline lookup yields CDR1 MNHNS and CDR2 SASEGT. The CDR3 loop reads CASQEFYEQFF. In DNA form, the CDR3 reads TGTGCCAGCCAAGAGTTCTATGAGCAGTTCTTC.

The chain combines TRBV10-3 with TRBJ2-7, with D maybe TRBD2 (6 bases). V shed 7 bases and J shed 2 bases, with 12 bases lying between them. The CDR3 spans 13 residues. Germline V gene data show CDR1 as ENHRY and CDR2 as SYGVKD. CDR3 region: CAINTGLTYEQYF. Here the CDR3 DNA reads TGTGCCATCAATACGGGACTTACCTACGAGCAGTACTTC.

This chain links TRBV7-2 with TRBJ1-3; tentatively, D is TRBD1 (5 bases). Deletions cut 1 base from V and 2 bases from J, with 12 bases between. Germline CDR1 and CDR2: SGHTA and FQGNSA. CDR3 length: 16 amino acids. The CDR3 loop is CASSLEFRGAGNTIYF. In DNA, the CDR3 is TGTGCCAGCAGCTTAGAGTTTCGGGGGGCTGGAAACACCATATATTTT.

This clone has a handful of counts. At one of its ends the junction is not consistent with the germline gene, which may arise from a read error. V is TRBV2 and J is TRBJ2-7, with D perhaps matching TRBD2 (6 bases). CDR1 and CDR2 (germline): SNHLY, FYNNEI. The CDR3 runs to 12 residues. CDR3 sequence: CASSEDPTSFSF. In nucleotides, the CDR3 is TGTGCCAGCAGTGAAGACCCGACTAGTTTCTCCTTC.

This rearrangement joins TRBV4-2 to TRBJ1-1, with a weak D call TRBD1 (6 bases). This CDR3 comprises 16 residues. CDR1 is LGHNA and CDR2 is YNFKEQ in the germline V gene. V was pared by 1 base and J by 3 bases, with 15 bases between. The CDR3 DNA follows: TGTGCCAGCAGCCAAGGGTTAGGAGACAGGTACACTGAAGCTTTCTTT. This codes for CASSQGLGDRYTEAFF.

The CDR3 is CASSHSGSSYNEQFF. The CDR3 bases are TGTGCCAGCAGCCACAGCGGAAGCTCCTACAATGAGCAGTTCTTC. The rearrangement uses TRBV7-2 and TRBJ2-1; TRBD2 is a possible D gene (5 bases). V gave up 5 bases and J gave up 0 bases, with 11 bases separating them. CDR1 and CDR2 from the germline V gene are SGHTA and FQGNSA. This CDR3 contains 15 residues.

This rearrangement joins TRBV9 to TRBJ2-5, with D possibly TRBD1 on 6 matching bases. This CDR3 is built from 16 residues. Trimming shortened V by 2 bases and J by 2 bases, and 16 bases separated the two germline ends. From germline, CDR1 is SGDLS and CDR2 YYNGEE. The CDR3 nucleotides are TGTGCCAGCAGCGTCCTAGCAGGGGCGCCACAAGAGACCCAGTACTTC. Amino acids: CASSVLAGAPQETQYF.

The chain joins TRBV30 to TRBJ1-5, with D perhaps TRBD1 (6 bases). The germline V and J ends were trimmed by 0 bases and 0 bases, with 15 bases remaining between them. CDR1 is GTSNPN, CDR2 SVGIG, per germline (reference sequence). The CDR3 length is 17 residues. The CDR3 sequence is CAWSVRLQGHSNQPQHF. CDR3 nucleotides: TGTGCCTGGAGTGTACGTTTACAGGGACATAGCAATCAGCCCCAGCATTTT.

This chain connects TRBV7-2 to TRBJ1-5, with a possible D match to TRBD1 (6 bases). Germline V gene data show CDR1 as SGHTA and CDR2 as FQGNSA. The CDR3 consists of 15 residues. Trimming cost V 5 bases and J 7 bases, with 18 bases left between them. This chain's CDR3 is CASSQRGGGGQPQHF. CDR3 DNA sequence: TGTGCCAGCAGCCAACGAGGGGGGGGAGGACAGCCCCAGCATTTT.

The chain uses TRBV13 and TRBJ2-6; D not resolved. V was shortened by 0 bases and J by 1 base, with 7 bases between the two germline ends. This CDR3 has 16 residues. Per the germline V gene, CDR1 is PRHDT and CDR2 is FYEKMQ (reference sequence). Written as DNA, the CDR3 is TGTGCCAGCAGCTTAGGCTTGTTGTCTGGGGCCAACGTCCTGACTTTC. Its translation: CASSLGLLSGANVLTF.

V gene TRBV28 combines with J gene TRBJ1-5, with 7 positions matching TRBD1. CDR1 is MDHEN and CDR2 is SYDVKM in the germline V gene. The CDR3 has 16 residues. The V and J ends lost 5 bases and 7 bases, in that order; junction bases with no gene match: 14. The CDR3 region is CASSPLPDRVRQPQHF. The CDR3 coding sequence is TGTGCCAGCAGTCCTCTCCCCGACAGGGTTCGACAGCCCCAGCATTTT.

J is TRBJ2-1 and V is TRBV4-3, with 8 bases identical to TRBD2. V lost 1 base, J lost 9 bases, and 11 bases stayed unmatched. The CDR3 runs 16 residues. Germline V gene lookup returns CDR1 LGHNA and CDR2 YSLEER. CDR3 coding DNA: TGCGCCAGCAGCCAAGGCGGGAGCGGGAGCCTCAGTGAGCAGTTCTTC. It is translated as CASSQGGSGSLSEQFF.

This sequence joins TRBV7-2 and TRBJ2-7; TRBD1 matches at 9 bases. V shed 4 bases, J shed 4 bases, and the junction held 17 bases outside the gene matches. The length of the CDR3 is 18 residues. Germline V gene sequence: CDR1 SGHTA, CDR2 FQGNSA. CDR3 amino acids: CASSSTSSDRGEGYEQYF. CDR3 nucleotides: TGTGCCAGCAGCTCGACCTCCTCGGACAGGGGAGAAGGTTACGAGCAGTACTTC.

The count of this clone is one. The V gene is TRBV5-4, the J gene TRBJ2-5, with 13 bases fitting TRBD2. Germline V gene sequence: CDR1 SGHNT, CDR2 YYREEE (reference sequence). The CDR3 is 17 amino acids. V shed 0 bases, J shed 5 bases, and the junction held 7 bases outside the gene matches. Written as DNA, the CDR3 is TGTGCCAGCAGCTTGGGTACTAGCGGGAGGGGTATGGAGACCCAGTACTTC. Its translation is CASSLGTSGRGMETQYF.

The chain uses TRBV4-3 and TRBJ2-7; D gene unclear. CDR3 length: 15 amino acids. Germline V gives CDR1 LGHNA, CDR2 YSLEER. V was pared by 4 bases and J by 3 bases, with 16 bases between. Here the CDR3 reads CASSLSRRQNYEQYF. The CDR3 DNA follows: TGCGCCAGCAGCCTGTCCCGGCGGCAAAACTACGAGCAGTACTTC.

The chain links TRBV7-3 to TRBJ2-2, with TRBD2 identical over 8 bases. This CDR3 has 17 amino acids. Per the germline V gene, CDR1 is SGHTA and CDR2 is FQGTGA. The junction had 9 bases not matched to a gene; V was cut back by 1 base and J by 5 bases. CDR3 sequence reads: CASSLIGLSGSTGELFF. The DNA for the CDR3 is TGTGCCAGCAGCTTAATTGGTCTCAGCGGGAGTACCGGGGAGCTGTTTTTT.

The rearrangement links TRBV18 to TRBJ2-7; the D is unclear. The CDR3 totals 14 residues. Trimming took 4 bases from V and 1 from J, leaving 11 bases between them. CDR1 KGHSH and CDR2 LQKENI come from the germline V gene. In DNA, the CDR3 is TGTGCCAGCTCACGACCGACTCCTTCCTACGAGCAGTACTTC. Translated: CASSRPTPSYEQYF.

The V call is TRBV9, the J call TRBJ1-1, with D unclear. CDR3 length: 14 residues. Germline assignment: CDR1 SGDLS and CDR2 YYNGEE. Trimming took 0 bases from V and 1 from J, leaving 7 bases between them. The CDR3 region is CASSVDSGNTEAFF. The CDR3 nucleotides read TGTGCCAGCAGCGTAGATTCAGGGAACACTGAAGCTTTCTTT.

The genes are TRBV5-4 and TRBJ2-1, with 14 bases identical to TRBD2. The CDR3 is 17 amino acids. Germline CDR1 is SGHNT and CDR2 is YYREEE (reference sequence). The junction had 8 bases not matched to a gene; V was cut back by 0 bases and J by 9 bases. CDR3 amino acids: CASSLVGTSGRSGEQFF. The CDR3 nucleotides are TGTGCCAGCAGCTTGGTGGGGACTAGCGGGAGATCGGGTGAGCAGTTCTTC.

Details on this clone: At one boundary the junction diverges from the germline segment, which might be a read error. V is TRBV28 and J is TRBJ2-7; the match to TRBD2 covers 13 bases. CDR3 length: 13 amino acids. The germline V gene encodes CDR1 MDHEN and CDR2 SYDVKM. The chain's CDR3 is CASSFTTSGRAGF. The CDR3 nucleotides are TGTGCCAGCAGTTTCACCACTAGCGGGAGGGCCGGCTTC.

J is TRBJ2-5 and V is TRBV2; perhaps TRBD2 as D (5 bases). V was cut by 4 bases and J by 0 bases, with 15 bases left in between. CDR1 and CDR2 (germline): SNHLY, FYNNEI. CDR3 size: 16 residues. The CDR3 reads CASSGEGVPNQETQYF. As DNA, the CDR3 is TGTGCCAGCAGTGGCGAGGGTGTCCCAAACCAAGAGACCCAGTACTTC. Full variable domain (missing parts from reference TRBV2 and TRBJ2-5): EPEVTQTPSHQVTQMGQEVILRCVPISNHLYFYWYRQILGQKVEFLVSFYNNEISEKSEIFDDQFSVERPDGSNFTLKIRSTKLEDSAMYFCASSGEGVPNQETQYFGPGTRLLVL.

The rearrangement joins TRBV30 to TRBJ2-7; TRBD2 agrees at 9 bases. Per germline, CDR1 GTSNPN and CDR2 SVGIG (reference sequence). CDR3 size: 13 residues. With V trimmed by 3 bases and J by 3 bases, 3 bases remained unmatched. CDR3 nucleotides: TGTGCCTGGAGGACTAGCGGAAACTACGAGCAGTACTTC. This gives the protein CAWRTSGNYEQYF.

V and J are TRBV4-2 and TRBJ2-3; unclear D gene. The germline V and J ends were trimmed by 0 bases and 4 bases, with 8 bases remaining between them. The CDR3 sequence is 14 residues long. From germline, CDR1 is LGHNA and CDR2 YNFKEQ. The CDR3 coding sequence is TGTGCCAGCAGCCAAGAGAGGTGGGCAGATACGCAGTATTTT. This codes for CASSQERWADTQYF.

This chain uses TRBV6-5 with TRBJ2-7; 8 nucleotides agree with TRBD1. Trimming took 8 bases from V and 0 from J; bases not matched to a gene: 9. Germline CDR1 reads MNHEY; CDR2 reads SVGAGI. This CDR3 has 15 amino acids. The CDR3 is CASVRTGGTSYEQYF. CDR3 coding DNA: TGTGCCAGCGTCCGAACAGGGGGTACCTCCTACGAGCAGTACTTC.

V gene TRBV29-1 combines with J gene TRBJ2-1, with TRBD1 matching 8 bases. The V segment lost 6 bases and the J segment 0 bases; nucleotides outside the gene matches: 10. The CDR3 spans 16 residues. Germline V gene data show CDR1 as SQVTM and CDR2 as ANQGSEA. For the CDR3, the DNA is TGCAGCGTAGTGGGAGGACAGGGAAGCTCCTACAATGAGCAGTTCTTC. As protein: CSVVGGQGSSYNEQFF.